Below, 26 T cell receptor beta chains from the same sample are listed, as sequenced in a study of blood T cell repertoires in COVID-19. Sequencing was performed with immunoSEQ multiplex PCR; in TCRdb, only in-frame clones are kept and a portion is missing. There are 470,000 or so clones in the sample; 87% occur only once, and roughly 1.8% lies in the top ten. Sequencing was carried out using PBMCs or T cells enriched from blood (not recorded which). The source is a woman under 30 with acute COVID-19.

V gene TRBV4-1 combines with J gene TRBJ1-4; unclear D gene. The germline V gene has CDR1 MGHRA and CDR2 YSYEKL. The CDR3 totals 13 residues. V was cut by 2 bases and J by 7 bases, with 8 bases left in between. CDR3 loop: CASSQWRSEKLFF. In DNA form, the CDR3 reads TGCGCCAGCAGCCAATGGAGGAGTGAAAAACTGTTTTTT.

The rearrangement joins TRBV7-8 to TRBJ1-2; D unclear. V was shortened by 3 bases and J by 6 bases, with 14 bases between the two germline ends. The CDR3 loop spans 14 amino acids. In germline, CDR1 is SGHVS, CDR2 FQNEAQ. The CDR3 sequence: CASSLAASENGYTF. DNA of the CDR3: TGTGCCAGCAGCTTGGCGGCCAGTGAGAATGGCTACACCTTC.

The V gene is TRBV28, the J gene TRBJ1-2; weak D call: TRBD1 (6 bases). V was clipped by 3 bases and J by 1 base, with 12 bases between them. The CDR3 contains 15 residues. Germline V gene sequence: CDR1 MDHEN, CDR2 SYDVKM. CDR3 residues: CASSFGRGNNYGYTF. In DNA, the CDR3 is TGTGCCAGCAGTTTTGGCAGGGGAAATAACTATGGCTACACCTTC.

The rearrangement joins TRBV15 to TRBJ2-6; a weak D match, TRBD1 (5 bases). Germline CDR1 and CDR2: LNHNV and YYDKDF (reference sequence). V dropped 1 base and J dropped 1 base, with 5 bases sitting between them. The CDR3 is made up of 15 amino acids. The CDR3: CATSRAGSGANVLTF. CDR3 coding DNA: TGTGCCACCAGCAGAGCAGGGTCTGGGGCCAACGTCCTGACTTTC.

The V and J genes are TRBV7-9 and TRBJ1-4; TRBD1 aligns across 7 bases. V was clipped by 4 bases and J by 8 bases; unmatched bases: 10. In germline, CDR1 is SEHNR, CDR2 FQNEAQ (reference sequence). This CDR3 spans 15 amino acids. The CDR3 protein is CASSSRTGQREKLFF. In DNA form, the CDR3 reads TGTGCCAGCAGCTCCCGGACAGGTCAAAGGGAAAAACTGTTTTTT.

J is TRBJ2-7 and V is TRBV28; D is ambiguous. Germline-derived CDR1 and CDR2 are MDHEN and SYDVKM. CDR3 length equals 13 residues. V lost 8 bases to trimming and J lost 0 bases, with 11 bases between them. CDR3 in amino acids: CASSSESSYEQYF. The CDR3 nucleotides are TGTGCCAGCTCAAGCGAAAGCTCCTACGAGCAGTACTTC.

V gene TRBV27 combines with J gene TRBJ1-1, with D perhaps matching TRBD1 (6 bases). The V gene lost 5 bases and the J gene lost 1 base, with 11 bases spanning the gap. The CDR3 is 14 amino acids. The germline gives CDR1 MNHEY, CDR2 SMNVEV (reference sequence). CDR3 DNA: TGTGCCAGCAGTCTGGACAGCCGGAACACTGAAGCTTTCTTT. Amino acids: CASSLDSRNTEAFF.

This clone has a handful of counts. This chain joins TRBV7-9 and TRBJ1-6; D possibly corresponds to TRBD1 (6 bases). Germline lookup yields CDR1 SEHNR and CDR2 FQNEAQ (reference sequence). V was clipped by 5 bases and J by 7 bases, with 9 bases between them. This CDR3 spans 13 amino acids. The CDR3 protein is CASSGQPNSPLHF. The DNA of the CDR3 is TGTGCCAGCAGCGGACAGCCGAATTCACCCCTCCACTTT.

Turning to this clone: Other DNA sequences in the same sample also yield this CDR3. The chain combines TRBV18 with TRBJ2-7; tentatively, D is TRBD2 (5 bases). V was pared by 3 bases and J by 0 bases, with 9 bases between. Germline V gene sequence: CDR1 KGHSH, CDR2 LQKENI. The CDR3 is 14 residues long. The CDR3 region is CASSPGGFSYEQYF. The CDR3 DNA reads TGTGCCAGCTCACCTGGCGGGTTCTCCTACGAGCAGTACTTC.

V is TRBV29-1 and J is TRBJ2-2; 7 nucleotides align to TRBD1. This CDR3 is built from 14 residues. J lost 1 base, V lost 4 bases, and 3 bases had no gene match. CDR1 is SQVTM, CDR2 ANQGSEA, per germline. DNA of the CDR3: TGCAGCGTTGTAGACAGGGAGAACACCGGGGAGCTGTTTTTT. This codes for CSVVDRENTGELFF.

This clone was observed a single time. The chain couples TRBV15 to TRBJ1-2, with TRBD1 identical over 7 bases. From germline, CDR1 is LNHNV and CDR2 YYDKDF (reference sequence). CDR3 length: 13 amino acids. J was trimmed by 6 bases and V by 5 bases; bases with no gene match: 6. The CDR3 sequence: CATSPDRDDGYTF. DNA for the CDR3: TGTGCCACCAGCCCTGACAGGGACGATGGCTACACCTTC.

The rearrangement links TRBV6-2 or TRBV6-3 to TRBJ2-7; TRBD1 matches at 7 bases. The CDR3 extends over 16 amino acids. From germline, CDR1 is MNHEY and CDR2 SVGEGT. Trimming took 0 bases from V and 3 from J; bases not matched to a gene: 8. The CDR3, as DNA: TGTGCCAGCAGTTACTCCGCGACAGGGCTTAGCTACGAGCAGTACTTC. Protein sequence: CASSYSATGLSYEQYF.

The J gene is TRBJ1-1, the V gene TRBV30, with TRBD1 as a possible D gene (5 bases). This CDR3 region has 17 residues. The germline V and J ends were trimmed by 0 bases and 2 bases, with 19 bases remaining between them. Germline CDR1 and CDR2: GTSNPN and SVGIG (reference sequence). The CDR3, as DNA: TGTGCCTGGAGTGTATCCGGGAAGGGACTCCTTAACACTGAAGCTTTCTTT. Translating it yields CAWSVSGKGLLNTEAFF.

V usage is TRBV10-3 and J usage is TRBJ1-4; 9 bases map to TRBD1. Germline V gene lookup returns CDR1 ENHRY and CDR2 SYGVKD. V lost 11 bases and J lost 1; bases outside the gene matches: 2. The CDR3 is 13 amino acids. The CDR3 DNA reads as TGTGCCGCGACAGGGGGAACTAATGAAAAACTGTTTTTT. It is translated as CAATGGTNEKLFF.

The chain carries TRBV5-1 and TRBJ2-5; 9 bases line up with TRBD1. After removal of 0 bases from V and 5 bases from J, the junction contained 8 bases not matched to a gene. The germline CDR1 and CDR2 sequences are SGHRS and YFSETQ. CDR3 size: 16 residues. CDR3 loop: CASSLARQGGRETQYF. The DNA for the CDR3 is TGCGCCAGCAGCTTGGCCCGACAGGGGGGCAGGGAGACCCAGTACTTC. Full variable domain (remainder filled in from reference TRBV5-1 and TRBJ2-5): KAGVTQTPRYLIKTRGQQVTLSCSPISGHRSVSWYQQTPGQGLQFLFEYFSETQRNKGNFPGRFSGRQFSNSRSEMNVSTLELGDSALYLCASSLARQGGRETQYFGPGTRLLVL.

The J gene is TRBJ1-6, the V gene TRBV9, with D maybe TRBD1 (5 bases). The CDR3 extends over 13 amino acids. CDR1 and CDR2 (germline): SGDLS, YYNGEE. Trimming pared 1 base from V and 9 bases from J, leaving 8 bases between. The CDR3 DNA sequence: TGTGCCAGCAGCGTACAGGGCCGTTCACCCCTCCACTTT. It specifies CASSVQGRSPLHF.

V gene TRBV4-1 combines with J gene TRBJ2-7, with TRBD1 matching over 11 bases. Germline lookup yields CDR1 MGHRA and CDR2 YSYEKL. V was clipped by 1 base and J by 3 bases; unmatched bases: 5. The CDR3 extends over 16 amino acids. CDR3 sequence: CASSQVPGTGGYEQYF. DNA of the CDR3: TGCGCCAGCAGCCAAGTTCCCGGGACAGGGGGCTACGAGCAGTACTTC.

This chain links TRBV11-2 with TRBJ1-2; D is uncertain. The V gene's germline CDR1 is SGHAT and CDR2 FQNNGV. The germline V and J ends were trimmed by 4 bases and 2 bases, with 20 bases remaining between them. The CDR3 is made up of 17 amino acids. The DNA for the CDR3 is TGTGCCAGCAGCTCCCCTCGGGGAGGAATTCGGAACTATGGCTACACCTTC. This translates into CASSSPRGGIRNYGYTF.

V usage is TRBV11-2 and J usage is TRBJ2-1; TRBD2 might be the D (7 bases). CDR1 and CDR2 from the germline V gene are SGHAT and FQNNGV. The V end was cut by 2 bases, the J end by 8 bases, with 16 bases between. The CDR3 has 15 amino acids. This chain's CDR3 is CASSLLVGGGYEQFF. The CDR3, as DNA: TGTGCCAGCAGCTTATTAGTGGGGGGGGGCTATGAGCAGTTCTTC.

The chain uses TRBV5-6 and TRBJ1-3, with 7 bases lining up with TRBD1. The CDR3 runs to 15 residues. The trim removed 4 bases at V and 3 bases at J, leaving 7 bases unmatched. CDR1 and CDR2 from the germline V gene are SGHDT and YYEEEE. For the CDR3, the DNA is TGTGCCAGCAGCCTCCTGCCAGGGGGTGGAAACACCATATATTTT. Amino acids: CASSLLPGGGNTIYF.

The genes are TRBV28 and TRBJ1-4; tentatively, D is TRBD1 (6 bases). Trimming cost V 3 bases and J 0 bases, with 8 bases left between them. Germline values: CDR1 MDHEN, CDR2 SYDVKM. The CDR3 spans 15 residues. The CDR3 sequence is CASSLTGPTNEKLFF. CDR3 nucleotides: TGTGCCAGCAGTTTGACAGGACCAACTAATGAAAAACTGTTTTTT.

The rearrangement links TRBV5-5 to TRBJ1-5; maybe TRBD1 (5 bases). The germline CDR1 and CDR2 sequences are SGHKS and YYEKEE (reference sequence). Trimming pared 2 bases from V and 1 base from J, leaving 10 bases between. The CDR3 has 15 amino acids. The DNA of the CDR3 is TGTGCCAGCAGCTTTAGCAGGGCCAGCAATCAGCCCCAGCATTTT. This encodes CASSFSRASNQPQHF.

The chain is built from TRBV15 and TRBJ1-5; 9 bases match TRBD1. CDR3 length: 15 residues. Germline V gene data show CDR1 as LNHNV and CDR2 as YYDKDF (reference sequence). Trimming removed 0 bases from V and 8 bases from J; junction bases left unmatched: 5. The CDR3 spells CATSRDRDRDEPQHF. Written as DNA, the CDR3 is TGTGCCACCAGCAGAGACCGGGACAGGGATGAGCCCCAGCATTTT.

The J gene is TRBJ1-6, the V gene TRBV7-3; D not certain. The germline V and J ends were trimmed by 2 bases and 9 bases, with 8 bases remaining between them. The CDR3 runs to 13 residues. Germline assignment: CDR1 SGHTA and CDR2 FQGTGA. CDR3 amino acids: CASSLSGISPLHF. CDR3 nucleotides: TGTGCCAGCAGCTTATCGGGGATTTCACCCCTCCACTTT.

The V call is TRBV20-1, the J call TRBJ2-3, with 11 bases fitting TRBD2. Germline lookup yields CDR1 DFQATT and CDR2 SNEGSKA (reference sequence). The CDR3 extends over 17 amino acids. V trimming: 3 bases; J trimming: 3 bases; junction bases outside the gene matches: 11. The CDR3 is CSASRVAGGPRTDTQYF. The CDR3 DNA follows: TGCAGTGCTAGTCGCGTAGCGGGAGGGCCCAGGACAGATACGCAGTATTTT.

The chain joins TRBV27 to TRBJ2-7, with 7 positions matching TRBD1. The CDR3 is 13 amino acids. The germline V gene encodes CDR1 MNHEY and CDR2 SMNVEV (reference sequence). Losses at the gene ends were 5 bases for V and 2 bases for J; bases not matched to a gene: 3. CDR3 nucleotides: TGTGCCAGCAGTCCGGGACAGCCCTACGAGCAGTACTTC. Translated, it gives CASSPGQPYEQYF.